This T cell receptor (beta chain) came from a study of cytomegalovirus exposure and HLA in healthy donors. In the study overall: Assignment to the Caucasian-associated ancestry cluster applied to over 70% of the approximately 400 genotyped donors. Regarding the study as a whole: The investigators catalogued 150 or so TCR beta chains as cytomegalovirus-associated. Later analysis associated a missense DCLRE1C variant with TCR beta V- and J-gene trimming.

Donors in the study were healthy people who gave bone marrow. This clone was detected a few times. Its matching antigen is unknown. V was trimmed by 8 bases and J by 6 bases, leaving 19 bases between them. Per germline, CDR1 MNHEY and CDR2 SVGAGI. The CDR3 has 15 residues. PCR was performed using 60 Vbeta and 13 Jbeta primers. Measured with immunoSEQ multiplex PCR; TCRdb has only the in-frame clones, and not every one. The sample carries over 100,000 clones, more than 65% recorded once. This clonotype originated in a middle-aged man in good health and CMV-seropositive. The sequenced sample was PBMCs. This rearrangement joins TRBV6-5 to TRBJ1-4; maybe TRBD1 (5 bases). The CDR3 DNA sequence: TGTGCCAGCGCAACCGTACAGGCTCTAGATGAAAAACTGTTTTTT. Translation: CASATVQALDEKLFF.